This paragraph covers one T cell receptor (beta chain) sequence. There are a few counts of this clone. No antigen is known for it. It has no much larger one-base neighbor in the sample; base qualities were not kept. At the junction V is shortened by 7 bases and J by 4 bases; bases outside the gene matches: 5. As encoded in the germline V gene (reference sequence), CDR1 is LNHDA while CDR2 is SQIVND. The CDR3 sequence holds 14 residues, the cysteine and phenylalanine included. The retained sequence is limited to the CDR3, 42 bases, with the frame set at the first base. The library relied on the immunoSEQ multiplex PCR assay. For the multiplex PCR, a mixture combining 60 forward primers for TCR Vbeta segments and 13 reverse primers for TCR Jbeta segments was used. The CDR3 region of rearranged TCR beta genes was amplified from genomic DNA with a multiplex PCR assay. On the Illumina HiSeq System, the amplified TCR beta libraries were sequenced as 87-base-pair reads. Concerning the study's data processing: In a later analysis, about 80 million unique TCR beta chains were counted across the roughly 610 repertoires, and around 11 million of these chains were shared by at least two donors. To remove PCR and sequencing errors, raw reads were error-corrected and collapsed into unique sequences using a nearest-neighbor algorithm that merged closely related sequences. CDR3 sequences were aligned to IMGT reference sequences to assign V, D and J gene segments. For a sequence to be retained, a match of at least six nucleotides was required to both a V gene segment and a J gene segment. Rearrangements were called productive when the CDR3 lacked stop codons and stayed in frame with V and J; all others were non-productive. CDR3 was defined according to IMGT convention as the region running from the second conserved V-encoded cysteine to the conserved J-encoded phenylalanine. In an earlier analysis of more than 550 of the donors, sequences lacking an unambiguous match to a single V gene segment were excluded. In an earlier analysis of approximately 550 of the donors, V segments were called functional above 56.7% productive rearrangements and were called segregating when the between-donor standard deviation exceeded 5%. A statistical classification framework was built to diagnose cytomegalovirus status from the catalog of TCR beta chain sequences. In a later analysis, TCR nucleotide sequences were compared against IMGT/GENE-DB human TR gene sequences so that V and J genes could be assigned. In a later analysis, CDR3 sequences and most-parsimonious VDJ recombination scenarios were assigned using the TCRdist pipeline. In a later analysis, every TCR beta chain was defined by the combination of its CDR3 amino acid sequence and its V-gene family, and reads without a unique V-gene family were dropped. In a later analysis, around 600 highly shared, low-generation-probability nucleotide sequences were removed to address suspected cross-contamination and a sequencing artifact. For each public chain, a later analysis derived a clonal expansion index from normalized ranks of inferred template counts within each repertoire. Generation probabilities in a later analysis came from a VDJ recombination model fitted to out-of-frame rearrangements, and those results were checked against IGoR. Hypergeometric tests were used in a later analysis to score TCR-TCR, TCR-HLA and TCR-CMV co-occurrence, with a repertoire-size bias correction applied to the TCR pairs. A later analysis estimated false discovery rates by permuting HLA or CMV assignments 20 times. A later analysis grouped co-occurring TCRs with DBSCAN, adding TCRdist sequence similarity when clustering within HLA-allele-positive subsets. Repertoires with fewer than 30,000 or more than 120,000 public chains, plus five repertoires with anomalous nucleotide sharing, were excluded from co-occurrence clustering. What TCRdb holds here is the immuneACCESS table cut down to in-frame rearrangements. Part of the clones is not present; checked against another copy, under half of the missing clones reflect an unresolved V gene, and the others are unexplained. D and trimming were read from the DNA, whereas the V and J calls and clone size are those reported in that table. The sample table shows about 100,000 clones, and around 77% are seen once. The leading ten clones occupy about 7.3% of the sample.

This entry comes from a study of cytomegalovirus exposure and HLA in healthy donors (dated by TCRdb to 2016 to 2017). Study-level background: In an earlier analysis of 450 to 750 of the donors, around 300 Gb of sequence data and 90 million to 130 million unique TCR beta sequences from 150 million to 200 million T cells were reported. The study aimed to test whether signatures of past pathogen exposure could be identified by cataloging public T cell receptors. An early release covering around 630 HLA-typed donors comprised 250 to 350 gigabases of sequencing data and around 86 million unique TCR sequences. Several DR-DQ haplotypes were handled as single units for association and clustering because linkage in the cohort was strong. Typing coverage varied by locus: roughly 629-640 donors for A, B, C, DRB1 and DQB1; under 550 for DQA1; around 570 for DPA1; 450 to 480 for DPB1. In addition to the first cohort of 666 subjects, a separate validation cohort of 130 or so different subjects was used. To predict cytomegalovirus infection status, the study brought together high-throughput TCR immunosequencing, statistical association of individual TCRs with disease status, and machine learning. To study patterns of TCR occurrence, a later analysis re-analyzed previously published TCR beta repertoires from around 670 donors and added high-resolution HLA genotyping. An earlier analysis of approximately 630 of the donors applied high-throughput TCR beta sequencing to assess whether each TCR beta V gene segment acted as functional or pseudogenic. Among the roughly 370 genotyped donors, approximately 82% belonged to the genetic ancestry cluster associated with self-reported Caucasian donors. HLA typing included class I and class II loci at four-digit resolution. Rather than using new phenotypic data, the later analysis identified candidate immune exposures from TCR beta sequences and from how often those sequences occurred across donors. A later genetic analysis took genome-wide SNP genotypes for about three fifths of the 666 donors and used that subset as a discovery cohort. Among a few hundred genotyped donors of the cohort, an average of around 240,000 unique TCR beta nucleotide sequences were sequenced per donor, roughly 20% of them non-productive. The study profiled the T cell repertoires of hundreds of subjects by immunosequencing and related them to cytomegalovirus serostatus. Donor age, sex, ethnicity and CMV serostatus were collected together with the repertoire data. Every repertoire in the discovery cohort had been generated on one and the same sequencing platform. Overall study results and their limits: The 87-base-pair reads could not distinguish some IMGT-functional V segments, including TRBV6-2 and TRBV6-3, so those segments were excluded. Presence/absence analyses assumed roughly uniform sequencing depth across donors, an assumption that may not hold. Cytomegalovirus status was reported to be diagnosed by the classifier with high specificity and sensitivity in both the original and validation cohorts. In this cohort, only TCR beta chains were sequenced, and detectable features were limited by the absence of alpha or paired-chain data. A later analysis associated about 17,000 TCR beta sequences with specific HLA alleles at a false discovery rate of 0.05. A further reported finding was that TCR beta sequences accurately predicted the HLA-A and HLA-B alleles for most subjects in the first cohort. Assigning TCR associations to individual alleles was difficult when HLA alleles, especially DR and DQ, strongly co-occurred. A cluster of highly shared sequence variants was judged likely to represent a technical artifact of the sequencing pipeline. According to the authors, the approach could potentially be generalized to other disease states and immunological phenotypes. In an earlier analysis of approximately 600 of the donors, most TCR beta V segments were observed in productive rearrangements about 90% or about 30% of the time, broadly matching IMGT annotations. A later genetic analysis associated a missense DCLRE1C variant with V-gene and J-gene trimming of TCR beta chains, and an independent cohort replicated the association. A total of 164 TCR beta chains were listed by the study as associated with cytomegalovirus. While some public TCRs were present in many individuals, most TCR sequences turned up only very rarely across donors. Correlated functional status among segregating V segments might be attributable to linkage disequilibrium, but an unknown experimental factor could not be ruled out. A later analysis found that most CMV-associated TCR beta chains appeared HLA-restricted, with HLA associations seemingly driven largely by CMV exposure. In a later genetic analysis, fewer N-insertions in productive TCRs were reported among donors in an Asian-associated ancestry cluster than the approximately 670-donor mean. Because some donors lacked HLA typing at each locus, the association tests relied only on the typed subset. CMV serostatus was the only immune exposure information available for the cohort. According to a later analysis, TCR association rates differed among HLA loci, with DRB1 alleles showing the most associated TCRs and HLA-C alleles showing the fewest. In vitro tests confirmed that a few of the cytomegalovirus-associated TCR beta chains recognize cytomegalovirus antigens. Several of the top co-occurrence clusters appeared to be linked to parvovirus B19, influenza, CMV and Epstein-Barr virus, according to a later analysis. Over 15 rarely observed V segments, including chromosome 9 orphons, were excluded from the earlier analysis of about 500 of the donors because counts were too low. In a later analysis, HLA-associated TCR beta chains were found to be more clonally expanded and to have lower generation probabilities than equally common non-associated chains.

In total, about 650 healthy bone marrow donors made up the cohort. All cohort members were sampled while nominally healthy, although unrecorded immune exposures were likely present. The donor was CMV seronegative and was included in the group of a few hundred seronegative cohort members. A peripheral blood sample was provided by each donor, and peripheral blood mononuclear cells were used for TCR beta sequencing. Genomic DNA extraction from the blood cell samples was performed with the Qiagen DNeasy Blood Extraction Kit. The sequence was obtained from a man aged 30-40 years in good health and CMV-seronegative. The sequence is built from TRBV19 and TRBJ2-2; 8 of the junction bases match TRBD1. What was sequenced was PBMCs. The nucleotides are TGTGCCAGTACCAGGACAGGGAGCACCGGGGAGCTGTTTTTT. The resulting protein is CASTRTGSTGELFF.